Detailed here is one TCR beta chain. The data are from a study of control samples from healthy donors and cancer patients. Here immunoSEQ multiplex PCR was the method, and the copy in TCRdb shows in-frame clones only, minus some. In the table there are about 120,000 clones, approximately 88% of which are singletons. V shed 6 bases, J shed 6 bases, and the junction held 8 bases outside the gene matches. Per germline, CDR1 MDHEN and CDR2 SYDVKM. The CDR3 covers 15 residues. The chain uses TRBV28 and TRBJ2-1, with 10 positions matching TRBD1. The receptor was derived from a woman in her fifties or sixties with lung cancer. Sequencing used PBMCs. The CDR3 here is CASSPPTGGFNEQFF. The CDR3 bases are TGTGCCAGCAGCCCCCCGACAGGGGGCTTCAATGAGCAGTTCTTC.